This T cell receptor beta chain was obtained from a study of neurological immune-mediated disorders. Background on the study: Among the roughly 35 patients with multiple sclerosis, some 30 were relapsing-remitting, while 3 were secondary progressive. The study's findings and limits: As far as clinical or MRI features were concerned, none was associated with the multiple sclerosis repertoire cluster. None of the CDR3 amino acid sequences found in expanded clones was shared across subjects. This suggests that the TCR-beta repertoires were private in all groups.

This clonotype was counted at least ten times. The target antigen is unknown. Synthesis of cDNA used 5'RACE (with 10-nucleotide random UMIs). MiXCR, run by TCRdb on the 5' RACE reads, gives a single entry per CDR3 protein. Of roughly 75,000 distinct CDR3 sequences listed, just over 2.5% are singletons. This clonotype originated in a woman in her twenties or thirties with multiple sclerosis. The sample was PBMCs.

The CDR3 DNA follows: TGTGCCAGCAGCCAAGAGACGTATCCTCCCAAAAACATTCAGTACTTC. Amino acids: CASSQETYPPKNIQYF. The V and J genes are TRBV14 and TRBJ2-4; D is unclear. CDR3 size: 16 residues. Trimming took 0 bases from V and 2 from J, leaving 11 bases between them. Germline V gives CDR1 SGHDN, CDR2 FVKESK.